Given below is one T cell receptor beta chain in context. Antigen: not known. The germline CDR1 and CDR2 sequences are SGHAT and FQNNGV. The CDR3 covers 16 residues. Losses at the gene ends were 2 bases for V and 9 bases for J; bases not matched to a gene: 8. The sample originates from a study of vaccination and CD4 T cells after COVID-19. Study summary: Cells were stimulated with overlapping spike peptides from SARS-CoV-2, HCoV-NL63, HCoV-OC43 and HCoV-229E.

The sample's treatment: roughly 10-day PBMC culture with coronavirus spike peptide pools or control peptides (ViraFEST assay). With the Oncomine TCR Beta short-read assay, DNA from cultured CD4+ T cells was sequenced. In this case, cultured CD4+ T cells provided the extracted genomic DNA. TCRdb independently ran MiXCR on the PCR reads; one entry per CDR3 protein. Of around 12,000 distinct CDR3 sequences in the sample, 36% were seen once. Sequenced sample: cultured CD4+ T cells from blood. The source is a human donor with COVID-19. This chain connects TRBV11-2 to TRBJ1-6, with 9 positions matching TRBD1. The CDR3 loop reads CASSLSPQGAGSPLHF. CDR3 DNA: TGTGCCAGCAGCTTATCACCACAGGGGGCAGGTTCACCCCTCCACTTT.